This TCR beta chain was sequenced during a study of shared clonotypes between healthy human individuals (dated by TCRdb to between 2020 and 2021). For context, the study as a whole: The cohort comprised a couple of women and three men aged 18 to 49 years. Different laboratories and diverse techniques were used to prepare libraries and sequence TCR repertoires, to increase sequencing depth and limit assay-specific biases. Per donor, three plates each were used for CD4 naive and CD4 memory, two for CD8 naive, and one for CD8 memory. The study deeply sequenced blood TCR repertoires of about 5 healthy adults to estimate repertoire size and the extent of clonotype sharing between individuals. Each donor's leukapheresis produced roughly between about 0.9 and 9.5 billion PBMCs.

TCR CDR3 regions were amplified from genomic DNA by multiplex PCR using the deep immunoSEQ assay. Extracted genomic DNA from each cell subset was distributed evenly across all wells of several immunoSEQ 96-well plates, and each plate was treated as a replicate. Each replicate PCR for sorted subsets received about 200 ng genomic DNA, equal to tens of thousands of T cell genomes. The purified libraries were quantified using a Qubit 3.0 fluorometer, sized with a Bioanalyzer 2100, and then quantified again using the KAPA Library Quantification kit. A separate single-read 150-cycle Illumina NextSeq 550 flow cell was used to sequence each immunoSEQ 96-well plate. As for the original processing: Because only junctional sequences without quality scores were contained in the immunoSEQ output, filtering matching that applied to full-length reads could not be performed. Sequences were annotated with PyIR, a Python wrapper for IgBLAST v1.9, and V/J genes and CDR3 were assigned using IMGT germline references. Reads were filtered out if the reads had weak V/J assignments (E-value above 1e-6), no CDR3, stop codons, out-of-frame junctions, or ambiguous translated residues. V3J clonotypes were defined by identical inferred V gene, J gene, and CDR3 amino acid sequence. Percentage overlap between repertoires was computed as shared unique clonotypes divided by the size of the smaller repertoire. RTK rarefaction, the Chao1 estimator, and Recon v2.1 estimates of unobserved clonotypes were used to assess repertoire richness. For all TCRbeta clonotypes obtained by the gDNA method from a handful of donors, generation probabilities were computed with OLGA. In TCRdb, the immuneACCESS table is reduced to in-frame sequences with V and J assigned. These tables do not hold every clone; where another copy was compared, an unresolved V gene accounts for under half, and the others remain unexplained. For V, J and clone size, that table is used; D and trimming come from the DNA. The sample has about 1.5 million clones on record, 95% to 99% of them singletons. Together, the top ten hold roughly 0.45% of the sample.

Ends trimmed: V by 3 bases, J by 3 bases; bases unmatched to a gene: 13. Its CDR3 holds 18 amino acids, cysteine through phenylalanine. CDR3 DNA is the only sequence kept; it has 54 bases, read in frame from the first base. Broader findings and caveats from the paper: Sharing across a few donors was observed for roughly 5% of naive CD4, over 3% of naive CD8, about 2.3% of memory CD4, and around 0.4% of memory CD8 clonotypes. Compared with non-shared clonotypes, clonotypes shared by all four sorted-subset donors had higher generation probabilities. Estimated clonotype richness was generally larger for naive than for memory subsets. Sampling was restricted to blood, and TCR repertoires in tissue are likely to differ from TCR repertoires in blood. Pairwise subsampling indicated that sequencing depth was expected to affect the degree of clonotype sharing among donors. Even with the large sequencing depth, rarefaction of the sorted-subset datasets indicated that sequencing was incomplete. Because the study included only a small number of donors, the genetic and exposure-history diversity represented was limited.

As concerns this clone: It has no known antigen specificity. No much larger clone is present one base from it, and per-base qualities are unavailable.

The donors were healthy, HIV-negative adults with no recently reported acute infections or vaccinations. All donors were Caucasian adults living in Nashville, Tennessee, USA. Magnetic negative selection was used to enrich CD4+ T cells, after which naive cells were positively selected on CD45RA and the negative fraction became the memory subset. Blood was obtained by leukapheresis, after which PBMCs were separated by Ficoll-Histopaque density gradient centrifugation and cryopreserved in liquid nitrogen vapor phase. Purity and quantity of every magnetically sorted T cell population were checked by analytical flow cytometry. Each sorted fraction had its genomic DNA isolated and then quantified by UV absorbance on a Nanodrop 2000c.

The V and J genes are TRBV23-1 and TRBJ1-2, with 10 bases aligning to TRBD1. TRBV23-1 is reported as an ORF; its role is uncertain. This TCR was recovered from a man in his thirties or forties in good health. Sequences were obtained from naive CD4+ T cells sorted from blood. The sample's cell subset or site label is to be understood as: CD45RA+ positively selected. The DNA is TGCGCCAGCAGTCACAGCCGGGACAGGGGCATTCATCACTATGGCTACACCTTC. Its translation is CASSHSRDRGIHHYGYTF.